This TCR beta chain was retrieved from a study of blood T cell repertoires in COVID-19. Study-wide background: Acute and convalescent COVID-19 samples came from the United States, Italy and Spain.

As handled by the study authors: Amplification of reference gene primers provided the estimated nucleated cell counts. TCRdb keeps only in-frame clones here, not all; method: immunoSEQ multiplex PCR. Clonal size and the V and J genes are those of that table, whereas D and trimming came from the DNA. The profile shows roughly 190,000 clones, roughly 88% of them singletons. V lost 1 base, J lost 5 bases, and 17 bases lay in between. In germline, CDR1 is SEHNR, CDR2 FQNEAQ (reference sequence). The CDR3 sequence is 16 residues long. This clonotype was sampled from a woman in her 40s who had recovered from COVID-19. Material: peripheral blood. This chain joins TRBV7-9 and TRBJ1-2, with D unclear. This chain's CDR3 is CASSLGSAVGSYGYTF. The CDR3, as DNA: TGTGCCAGCAGCTTAGGATCGGCGGTGGGTTCGTATGGCTACACCTTC. Combining the CDR3 with reference TRBV7-9 and TRBJ1-2 gives the whole variable domain DTGVSQNPRHKITKRGQNVTFRCDPISEHNRLYWYRQTLGQGPEFLTYFQNEAQLEKSRLLSDRFSAERPKGSFSTLEIQRTEQGDSAMYLCASSLGSAVGSYGYTFGSGTRLTVV.